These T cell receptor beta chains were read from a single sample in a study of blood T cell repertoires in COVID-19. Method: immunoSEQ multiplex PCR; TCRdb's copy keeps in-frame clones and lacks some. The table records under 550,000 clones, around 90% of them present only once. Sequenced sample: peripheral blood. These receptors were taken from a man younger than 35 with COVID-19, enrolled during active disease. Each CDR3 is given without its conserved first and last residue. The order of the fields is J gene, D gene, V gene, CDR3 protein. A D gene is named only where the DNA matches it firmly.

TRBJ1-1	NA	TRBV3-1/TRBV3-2	ASSRRGAEAF
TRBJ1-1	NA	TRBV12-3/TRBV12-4	ASSRHPNTEAF
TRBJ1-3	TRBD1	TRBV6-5	ASSRQGEGNTIY
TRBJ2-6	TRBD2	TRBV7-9	ASSLSERGRGGANVLT
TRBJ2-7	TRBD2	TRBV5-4	ASSPAGGGSYEQY
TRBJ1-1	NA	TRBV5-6	ASRLGRFGTEAF
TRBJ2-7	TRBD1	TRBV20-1	SASLRDSSYEQY
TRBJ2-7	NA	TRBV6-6	ASSYSGQTYEQY
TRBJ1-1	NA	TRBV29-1	SVNGLANTEAF
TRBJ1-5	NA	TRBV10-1	ASSTGIQQPQH